This TCR beta chain was recorded in a study of blood T cell repertoires in COVID-19. In the authors' methods: Nucleated cell number was recorded as an estimate derived from reference gene primer amplification. Profiled with immunoSEQ multiplex PCR; TCRdb holds only in-frame clones, not every one. V, J and clone size derive from that table, while D and trimming were established from the DNA sequence. This sample has fewer than 300,000 clones; around nine tenths occur once, and the top ten carry approximately 9.4%. The CDR3 runs to 17 residues. The V and J ends lost 3 bases and 1 base, in that order; junction bases with no gene match: 10. The V gene's germline CDR1 is MNHEY and CDR2 SMNVEV (reference sequence).

This sequence joins TRBV27 and TRBJ1-1; 8 bases are a match to TRBD1. The sample taken for sequencing was peripheral blood. The source of this sequence is a man aged 40-49 years who had recovered from COVID-19. CDR3 in DNA: TGTGCCAGCAGTTTGCAACAGGGGGGATATGGGAACACTGAAGCTTTCTTT. Amino acid sequence: CASSLQQGGYGNTEAFF.